This T cell receptor beta chain is from a study of blood T cell repertoires in COVID-19. For the study at large: Material from acute and convalescent COVID-19 was sourced from the United States, Italy and Spain. Sample material is recorded as cDNA or gDNA derived from T cells, B-cell-depleted T cells, or PBMCs.

Source study methods: Amplified reference gene primers provided the basis for estimating nucleated cell counts. Assay used: immunoSEQ multiplex PCR; TCRdb lists only in-frame clones, some missing. The DNA gave D and trimming, while V, J and clone size come from that table. The sample holds more than 110,000 clones, 70% to 80% seen once. The trim removed 3 bases at V and 1 base at J, leaving 2 bases unmatched. CDR3 length: 14 amino acids. Looked up from germline, CDR1 is MNHEY and CDR2 is SMNVEV (reference sequence). The chain has TRBV27 and TRBJ1-2; 7 positions match TRBD1. The receptor was isolated from a woman between 50 and 59 years old with active or convalescent COVID-19. What was sequenced was peripheral blood. This CDR3 is CASSFTGDNYGYTF. In DNA form, the CDR3 reads TGTGCCAGCAGTTTTACAGGGGATAACTATGGCTACACCTTC.